The TCR beta chain under discussion was sequenced for a study of T cells in Graves' hyperthyroidism and ophthalmopathy. General study findings and limits: Ophthalmopathy was told apart from stable hyperthyroidism by a 13 V-J model.

Many counts were recorded for this clonotype. Its specificity is not known. Clinical symptoms, serum thyroxine and TRAb, thyroid ultrasound and orbital computed tomography were used for the diagnoses. Amplification targeted TCR beta CDR3 regions from RNA transcripts. In the first-round RT-PCR of the TCR CDR3, the HTBI primer set was used. MiXCR, applied by TCRdb to the multiplex PCR reads, yields one record per CDR3 protein. Seen here are fewer than 250,000 distinct CDR3 sequences, more than 15% observed once, and the top ten hold around 52%. Trimming pared 3 bases from V and 0 bases from J, leaving 6 bases between. This CDR3 spans 14 amino acids. The germline CDR1 and CDR2 sequences are LNHDA and SQIVND (reference sequence).

The gene calls are TRBV19 and TRBJ2-4; D call uncertain. The sequenced material came from blood. This clonotype was sampled from a middle-aged man with Graves' hyperthyroidism. The CDR3 loop reads CASSMNVAKNIQYF. Written as DNA, the CDR3 is TGTGCCAGTAGTATGAACGTAGCCAAAAACATTCAGTACTTC.